The entry below describes one T cell receptor beta chain. The target antigen is unknown. The assay used deep level. Profiling relied on immunoSEQ multiplex PCR, and the TCRdb table lists in-frame clones only, not all of them. The sample holds about 2 million clones, roughly 95% seen once. This CDR3 comprises 13 residues. V was pared by 4 bases and J by 5 bases, with 5 bases of the junction left unmatched. In germline, CDR1 is SGHVS, CDR2 FNYEAQ. This specimen belongs to a study of shared clonotypes between healthy human individuals. Whole-study findings and limits: The study's rarefaction showed incomplete sorted-subset sequencing despite large depth.

Naive CD8 populations comprised CD45RO-negative cells positively selected for CCR7, excluding terminally differentiated effector memory CD45RA+ cells. Specimen: naive CD8+ T cells sorted from blood. The source of this sequence is a man younger than 35 in good health. V and J are TRBV7-6 and TRBJ2-7; TRBD1 matches at 7 bases. CDR3 sequence: CASSSRGGHEQYF. The CDR3 bases are TGTGCCAGCAGCTCGAGAGGGGGCCACGAGCAGTACTTC.